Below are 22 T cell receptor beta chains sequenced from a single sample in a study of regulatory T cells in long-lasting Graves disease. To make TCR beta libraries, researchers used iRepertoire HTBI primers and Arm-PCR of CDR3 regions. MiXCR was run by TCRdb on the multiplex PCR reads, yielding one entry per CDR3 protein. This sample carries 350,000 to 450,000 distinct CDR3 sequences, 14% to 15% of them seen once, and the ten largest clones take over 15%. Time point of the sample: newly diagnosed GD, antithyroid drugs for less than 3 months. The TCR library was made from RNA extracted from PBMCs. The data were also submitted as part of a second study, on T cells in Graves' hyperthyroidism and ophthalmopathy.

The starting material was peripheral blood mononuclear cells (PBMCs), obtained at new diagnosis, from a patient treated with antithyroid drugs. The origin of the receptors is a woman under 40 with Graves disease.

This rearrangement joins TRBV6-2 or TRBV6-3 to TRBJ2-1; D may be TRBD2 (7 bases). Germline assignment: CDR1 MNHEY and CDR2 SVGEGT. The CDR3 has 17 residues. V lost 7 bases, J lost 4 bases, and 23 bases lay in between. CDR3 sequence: CASTGEGLGTGYNEQFF. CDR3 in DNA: TGTGCCAGCACAGGGGAGGGCTTAGGAACGGGGTACAATGAGCAGTTCTTC.

The CDR3 bases are TGTGCCTGGGGGGATTTAGGAGGGAGCAATGAAAAACTGTTTTTT. Translation: CAWGDLGGSNEKLFF. The chain joins TRBV30 to TRBJ1-4, with D uncertain. Germline V CDR1 and CDR2: GTSNPN, SVGIG (reference sequence). V was trimmed by 5 bases and J by 5 bases, leaving 18 bases between them. The length of the CDR3 is 15 residues.

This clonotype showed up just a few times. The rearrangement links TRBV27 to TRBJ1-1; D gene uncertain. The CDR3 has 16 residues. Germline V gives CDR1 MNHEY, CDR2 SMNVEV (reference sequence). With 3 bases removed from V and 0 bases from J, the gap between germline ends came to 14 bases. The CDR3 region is CASSFTSTTLNTEAFF. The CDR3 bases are TGTGCCAGCAGTTTCACTAGTACTACCCTGAACACTGAAGCTTTCTTT.

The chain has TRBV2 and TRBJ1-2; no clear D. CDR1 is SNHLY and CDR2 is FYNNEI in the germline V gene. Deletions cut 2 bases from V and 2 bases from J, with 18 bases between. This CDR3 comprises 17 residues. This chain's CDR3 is CASSEFRQPPANYGYTF. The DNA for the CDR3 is TGTGCCAGCAGTGAATTCCGCCAGCCGCCCGCGAACTATGGCTACACCTTC.

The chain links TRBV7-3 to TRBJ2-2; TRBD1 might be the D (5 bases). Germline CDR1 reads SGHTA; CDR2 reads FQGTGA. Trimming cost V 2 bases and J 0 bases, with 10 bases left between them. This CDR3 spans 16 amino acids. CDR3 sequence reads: CASSLRQHTNTGELFF. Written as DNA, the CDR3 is TGTGCCAGCAGCTTACGACAGCACACGAACACCGGGGAGCTGTTTTTT.

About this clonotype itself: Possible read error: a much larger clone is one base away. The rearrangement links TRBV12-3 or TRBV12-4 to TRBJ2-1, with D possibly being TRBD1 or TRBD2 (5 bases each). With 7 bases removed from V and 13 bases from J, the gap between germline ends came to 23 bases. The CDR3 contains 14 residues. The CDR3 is CASNKGELAVTQFF. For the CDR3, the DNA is TGTGCCAGCAACAAAGGGGAGCTAGCAGTGACCCAGTTCTTC.

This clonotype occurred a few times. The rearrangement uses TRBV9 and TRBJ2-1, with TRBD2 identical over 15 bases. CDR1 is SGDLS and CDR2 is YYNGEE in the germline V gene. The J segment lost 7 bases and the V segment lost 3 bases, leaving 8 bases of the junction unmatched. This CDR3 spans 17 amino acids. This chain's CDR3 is CASSAYSGTSGRNEQFF. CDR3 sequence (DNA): TGTGCCAGCAGCGCGTACTCCGGGACTAGCGGGAGGAATGAGCAGTTCTTC.

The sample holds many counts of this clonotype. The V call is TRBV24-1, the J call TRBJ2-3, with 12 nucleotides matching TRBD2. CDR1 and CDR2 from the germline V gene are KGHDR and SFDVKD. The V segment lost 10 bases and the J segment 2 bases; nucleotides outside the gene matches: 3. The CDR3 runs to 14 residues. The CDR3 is CATRLAGDTDTQYF. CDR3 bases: TGTGCCACGAGACTAGCGGGAGACACAGATACGCAGTATTTT.

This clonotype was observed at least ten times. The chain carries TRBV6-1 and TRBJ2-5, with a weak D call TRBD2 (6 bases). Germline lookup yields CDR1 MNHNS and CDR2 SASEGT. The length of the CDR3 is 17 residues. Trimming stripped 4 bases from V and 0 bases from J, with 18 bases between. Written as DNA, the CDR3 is TGTGCCAGCAGTGGATATTGGCGGGGCGGAAACCAAGAGACCCAGTACTTC. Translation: CASSGYWRGGNQETQYF.

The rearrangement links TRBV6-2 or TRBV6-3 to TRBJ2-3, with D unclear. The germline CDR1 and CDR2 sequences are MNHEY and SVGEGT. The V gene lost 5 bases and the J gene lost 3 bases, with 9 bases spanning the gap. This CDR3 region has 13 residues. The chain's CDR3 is CASSGKRTDTQYF. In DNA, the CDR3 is TGTGCCAGCAGTGGGAAGCGTACAGATACGCAGTATTTT.

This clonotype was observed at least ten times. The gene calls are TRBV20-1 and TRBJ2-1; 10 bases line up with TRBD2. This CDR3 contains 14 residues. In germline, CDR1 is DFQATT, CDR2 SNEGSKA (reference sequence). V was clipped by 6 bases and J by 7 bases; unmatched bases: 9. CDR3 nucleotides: TGCAGTGCCCGAGCGGGAGGGCCTGGAAATGAGCAGTTCTTC. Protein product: CSARAGGPGNEQFF.

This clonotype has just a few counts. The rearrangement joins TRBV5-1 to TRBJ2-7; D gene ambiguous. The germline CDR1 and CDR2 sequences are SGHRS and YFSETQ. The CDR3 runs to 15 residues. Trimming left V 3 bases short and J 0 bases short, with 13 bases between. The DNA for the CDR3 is TGCGCCAGCAGCTCAGACTCATCTCCCTCCTACGAGCAGTACTTC. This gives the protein CASSSDSSPSYEQYF. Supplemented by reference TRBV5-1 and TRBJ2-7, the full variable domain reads KAGVTQTPRYLIKTRGQQVTLSCSPISGHRSVSWYQQTPGQGLQFLFEYFSETQRNKGNFPGRFSGRQFSNSRSEMNVSTLELGDSALYLCASSSDSSPSYEQYFGPGTRLTVT.

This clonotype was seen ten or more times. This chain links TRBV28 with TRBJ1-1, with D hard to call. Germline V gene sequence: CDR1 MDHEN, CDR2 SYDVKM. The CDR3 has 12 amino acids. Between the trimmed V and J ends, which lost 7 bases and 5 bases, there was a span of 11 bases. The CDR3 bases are TGTGCCAGCACACACGACCGAACTGAAGCTTTCTTT. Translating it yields CASTHDRTEAFF.

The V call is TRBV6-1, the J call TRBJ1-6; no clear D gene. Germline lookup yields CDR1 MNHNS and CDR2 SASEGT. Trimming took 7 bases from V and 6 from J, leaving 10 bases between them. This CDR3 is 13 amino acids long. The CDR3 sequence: CASKREPNSPLHF. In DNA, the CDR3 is TGTGCCAGCAAACGGGAGCCTAATTCACCCCTCCACTTT.

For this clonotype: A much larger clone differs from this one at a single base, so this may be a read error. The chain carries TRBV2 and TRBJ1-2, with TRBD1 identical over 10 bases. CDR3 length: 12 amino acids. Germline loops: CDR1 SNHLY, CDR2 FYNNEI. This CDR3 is CASSGQGASYAF. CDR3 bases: TGTGCCAGCAGTGGACAGGGGGCTAGCTACGCCTTC.

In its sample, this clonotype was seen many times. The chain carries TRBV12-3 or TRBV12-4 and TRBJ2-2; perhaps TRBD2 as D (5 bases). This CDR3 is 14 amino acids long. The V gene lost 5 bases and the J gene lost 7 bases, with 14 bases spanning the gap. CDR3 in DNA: TGTGCCAGCAGTGCGGGTCGACGGATCGGGGAGCTGTTTTTT. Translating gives CASSAGRRIGELFF.

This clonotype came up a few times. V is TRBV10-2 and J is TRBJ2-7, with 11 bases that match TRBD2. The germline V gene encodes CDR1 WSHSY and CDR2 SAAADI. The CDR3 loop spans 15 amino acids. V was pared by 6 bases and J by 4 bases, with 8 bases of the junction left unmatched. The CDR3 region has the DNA TGCGCCAGCAGAGATAGCGGGAGGGCCGGATACGAGCAGTACTTC. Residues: CASRDSGRAGYEQYF.

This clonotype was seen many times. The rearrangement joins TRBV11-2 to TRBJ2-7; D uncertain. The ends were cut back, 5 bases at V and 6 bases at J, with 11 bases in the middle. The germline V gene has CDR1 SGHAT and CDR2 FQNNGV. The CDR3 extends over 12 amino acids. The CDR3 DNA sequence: TGTGCCAGCAGCGGCAGAAGCAGCGAGCAGTACTTC. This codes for CASSGRSSEQYF.

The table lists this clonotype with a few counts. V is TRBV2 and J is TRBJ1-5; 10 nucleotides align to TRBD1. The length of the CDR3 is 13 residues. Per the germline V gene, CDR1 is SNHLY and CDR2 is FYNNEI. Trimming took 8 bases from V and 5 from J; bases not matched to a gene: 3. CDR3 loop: CASAGTGDQPQHF. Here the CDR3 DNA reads TGTGCCAGCGCCGGGACAGGGGATCAGCCCCAGCATTTT. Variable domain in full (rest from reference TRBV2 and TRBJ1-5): EPEVTQTPSHQVTQMGQEVILRCVPISNHLYFYWYRQILGQKVEFLVSFYNNEISEKSEIFDDQFSVERPDGSNFTLKIRSTKLEDSAMYFCASAGTGDQPQHFGDGTRLSIL.

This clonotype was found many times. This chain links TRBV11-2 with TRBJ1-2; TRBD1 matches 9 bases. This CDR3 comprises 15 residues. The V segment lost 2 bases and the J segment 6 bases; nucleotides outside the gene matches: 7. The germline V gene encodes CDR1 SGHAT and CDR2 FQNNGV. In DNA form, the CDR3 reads TGTGCCAGCAGCTTATCCCCGGGACAGGGAAATGGCTACACCTTC. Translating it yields CASSLSPGQGNGYTF. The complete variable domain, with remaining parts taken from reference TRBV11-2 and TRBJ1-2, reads EAGVAQSPRYKIIEKRQSVAFWCNPISGHATLYWYQQILGQGPKLLIQFQNNGVVDDSQLPKDRFSAERLKGVDSTLKIQPAKLEDSAVYLCASSLSPGQGNGYTFGSGTRLTVV.

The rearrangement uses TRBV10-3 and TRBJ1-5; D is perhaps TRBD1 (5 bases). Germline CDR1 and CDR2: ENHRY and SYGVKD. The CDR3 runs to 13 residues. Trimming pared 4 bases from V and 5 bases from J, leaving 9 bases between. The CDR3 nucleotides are TGTGCCATCAGTGGCGCGGGGGATCAGCCCCAGCATTTT. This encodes CAISGAGDQPQHF.

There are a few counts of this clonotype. CDR3 coding DNA: TGTGCCACCATCGGACAGAATAATGAAAAACTGTTTTTT. Residues: CATIGQNNEKLFF. The rearrangement uses TRBV28 and TRBJ1-4; perhaps TRBD1 as D (6 bases). This CDR3 is 13 amino acids long. Germline CDR1 and CDR2: MDHEN and SYDVKM. Trimming took 10 bases from V and 4 from J, leaving 13 bases between them.